Following are 9 T cell receptor beta chains from one sample sequenced in a study of beta chain features in type 1 diabetes. All of the isolated RNA was reverse transcribed, so expressed TCRB transcripts were sequenced. Only in-frame clones appear in the TCRdb table, and some are missing; sequencing was by immunoSEQ multiplex PCR. The sample has some 170,000 clones; roughly 60% are singletons. Findings and caveats of the study: Type 1 diabetes patients had moderately but significantly shorter TCRB CDR3s in all four CD4+ subsets.

What these receptors recognize is not known. Sequencing was carried out using naive CD4+ T cells from blood. The receptors shown here come from a man aged 25-40 years with type 1 diabetes.

This clone has a handful of counts. V and J are TRBV28 and TRBJ2-7; D remains unclear. Germline V gene sequence: CDR1 MDHEN, CDR2 SYDVKM. V shed 7 bases and J shed 0 bases, with 7 bases lying between them. This CDR3 is built from 12 residues. CDR3: CASKGNSYEQYF. The CDR3 nucleotides are TGTGCCAGCAAAGGCAACTCCTACGAGCAGTACTTC.

The table lists this clone with a few counts. V gene TRBV7-2 combines with J gene TRBJ1-1, with 8 bases lining up with TRBD1. The V gene's germline CDR1 is SGHTA and CDR2 FQGNSA. V was clipped by 5 bases and J by 3 bases; unmatched bases: 14. The CDR3 spans 17 residues. The CDR3 spells CASSPPWGRGHDTEAFF. The CDR3 nucleotides read TGTGCCAGCAGCCCGCCTTGGGGCAGGGGGCATGACACTGAAGCTTTCTTT. Complete variable domain (other parts from reference TRBV7-2 and TRBJ1-1): GAGVSQSPSNKVTEKGKDVELRCDPISGHTALYWYRQSLGQGLEFLIYFQGNSAPDKSGLPSDRFSAERTGGSVSTLTIQRTQQEDSAVYLCASSPPWGRGHDTEAFFGQGTRLTVV.

This clone was seen a handful of times. This chain links TRBV30 with TRBJ1-2, with TRBD1 matching 7 bases. The CDR3 is 16 residues long. The ends lost 2 bases at V and 5 bases at J; junction bases unmatched: 14. The V gene's germline CDR1 is GTSNPN and CDR2 SVGIG (reference sequence). CDR3 loop: CAWSRDRGLVAYGYTF. The CDR3 DNA reads TGTGCCTGGAGTCGGGACAGAGGTTTAGTAGCTTATGGCTACACCTTC.

This clone was observed a few times. The J gene is TRBJ2-3, the V gene TRBV30; tentatively, D is TRBD2 (6 bases). The CDR3 has 15 residues. CDR1 and CDR2 (germline): GTSNPN, SVGIG (reference sequence). Trimming removed 2 bases at V and 0 bases at J, with 12 bases between. The CDR3 here is CAWSSGTPSTDTQYF. For the CDR3, the DNA is TGTGCCTGGAGTTCCGGGACTCCCAGCACAGATACGCAGTATTTT. The whole variable domain, remainder taken from reference TRBV30 and TRBJ2-3, is SQTIHQWPATLVQPVGSPLSLECTVEGTSNPNLYWYRQAAGRGLQLLFYSVGIGQISSEVPQNLSASRPQDRQFILSSKKLLLSDSGFYLCAWSSGTPSTDTQYFGPGTRLTVL.

The chain uses TRBV30 and TRBJ1-2, with a tentative D call TRBD1 (6 bases). This CDR3 contains 14 residues. V was shortened by 4 bases and J by 4 bases, with 16 bases between the two germline ends. Looked up from germline, CDR1 is GTSNPN and CDR2 is SVGIG (reference sequence). The CDR3 loop is CAWIHSPDSYGYTF. CDR3 nucleotides: TGTGCCTGGATCCACTCGCCGGACAGCTATGGCTACACCTTC.

This chain joins TRBV5-1 and TRBJ2-3; TRBD2 might be the D (6 bases). V was shortened by 4 bases and J by 2 bases, with 14 bases between the two germline ends. Germline loops: CDR1 SGHRS, CDR2 YFSETQ. The CDR3 runs to 15 residues. As DNA, the CDR3 is TGCGCCAGCAGCCTGATCCGGGACTTCACAGATACGCAGTATTTT. It encodes CASSLIRDFTDTQYF.

This clone appeared a few times. In the same sample, other DNA sequences code for this CDR3. The genes are TRBV30 and TRBJ2-3, with D hard to call. The V gene lost 0 bases and the J gene lost 6 bases, with 4 bases spanning the gap. This CDR3 is 11 amino acids long. The germline V gene has CDR1 GTSNPN and CDR2 SVGIG (reference sequence). The CDR3 here is CAWSVLDTQYF. CDR3 nucleotide sequence: TGTGCCTGGAGTGTACTGGATACGCAGTATTTT.

The chain links TRBV30 to TRBJ2-1; 9 positions agree with TRBD1. Germline assignment: CDR1 GTSNPN and CDR2 SVGIG (reference sequence). This CDR3 region has 13 residues. V dropped 8 bases and J dropped 9; count of bases not matched to a gene: 11. This chain's CDR3 is CAGTTDRGAEQFF. The CDR3 region has the DNA TGTGCCGGTACAACGGACAGGGGAGCTGAGCAGTTCTTC.

The rearrangement joins TRBV5-1 to TRBJ2-4, with D hard to call. The germline gives CDR1 SGHRS, CDR2 YFSETQ. The CDR3 has 14 amino acids. Trimming left V 4 bases short and J 3 bases short, with 11 bases between. The CDR3 region is CASSEPGLKNIQYF. CDR3 nucleotide sequence: TGCGCCAGCAGCGAACCGGGCCTCAAAAACATTCAGTACTTC.